This T cell receptor beta chain was profiled in a study of T cells after yellow fever vaccination. Overall study findings and caveats: Peaking on day 5 versus 15, the secondary response was faster but weaker. The study re-detected most primary-vaccination clones after the booster (about 96% CD4, approximately 88% CD8). Shared CD4/CD8 clonotypes were a small share, likely from convergent recombination.

Germline V lookup: CDR1 SGHNT, CDR2 YENEEA. V lost 5 bases, J lost 6 bases, and 15 bases lay in between. CDR3 length: 14 residues. Using its own MiXCR run on the 5' RACE reads, TCRdb lists one record per CDR3 protein. The repertoire holds 350,000 to 450,000 distinct CDR3 sequences, with 18% as singletons. As regards this clonotype: No antigen is known for it.

The specimen was PBMCs, collected before the yellow fever booster vaccination. The TCR originated in a man aged 18 to 29 who received the YFV17D yellow fever vaccine. The V call is TRBV11-3, the J call TRBJ2-3; no clear D. For the CDR3, the DNA is TGTGCCAGCAGCGCAGGCGGCGGATGGGATACGCAGTATTTT. Amino acids: CASSAGGGWDTQYF. Full variable domain (missing parts from reference TRBV11-3 and TRBJ2-3): EAGVVQSPRYKIIEKKQPVAFWCNPISGHNTLYWYLQNLGQGPELLIRYENEEAVDDSQLPKDRFSAERLKGVDSTLKIQPAELGDSAVYLCASSAGGGWDTQYFGPGTRLTVL.